The 12 T cell receptor beta chains below come from one sample, sequenced in a study of CD8 T cells in ankylosing spondylitis (dated by TCRdb to the late 2010s). On the study overall, not on this receptor specifically: A TCR beta motif of about eight highly homologous amino acid variants appeared characteristic of blood from ankylosing spondylitis patients.

Receptors were amplified or captured by 5' RACE. The sequencing machine was an Illumina HiSeq 2500. TCRdb cleaned the public reads at Q25 with fastp, built clones with MiXCR and kept in-frame beta chains. Every distinct CDR3 protein forms one entry, paired with its most common genes and DNA. In all, the sample holds roughly 670,000 distinct CDR3 sequences, and around 20% of those were seen once. The ten largest clones capture around 20% of the sample. Their specific antigens are unknown. The sequenced material came from blood, either unsorted or a sorted T cell fraction (not recorded which). Source of these receptors: a male donor with ankylosing spondylitis.

The rearrangement uses TRBV7-2 and TRBJ1-5, with D perhaps matching TRBD1 (5 bases). Germline CDR1 is SGHTA and CDR2 is FQGNSA. Trimming removed 4 bases at V and 4 bases at J, with 11 bases between. The CDR3 has 14 amino acids. The CDR3 sequence is CASSSRPGNQPQHF. CDR3 sequence (DNA): TGTGCCAGCAGCTCTCGGCCAGGGAATCAGCCCCAGCATTTT.

Many counts were recorded for this clonotype. The V call is TRBV5-1, the J call TRBJ1-2; D gene ambiguous. Trimming took 4 bases from V and 0 from J, leaving 13 bases between them. The CDR3 runs to 15 residues. Germline CDR1 is SGHRS and CDR2 is YFSETQ. The CDR3 DNA reads as TGCGCCAGCAGCATCCGCTCCGGGACTAACTATGGCTACACCTTC. It encodes CASSIRSGTNYGYTF.

The chain combines TRBV11-2 with TRBJ2-2; 14 bases are shared with TRBD2. In germline, CDR1 is SGHAT, CDR2 FQNNGV. Trimming removed 4 bases from V and 4 bases from J; junction bases left unmatched: 8. The CDR3 contains 18 residues. The CDR3 DNA reads as TGTGCCAGCAGCTGGATGGGACTAGCGGGAGCCTTCACCGGGGAGCTGTTTTTT. This translates into CASSWMGLAGAFTGELFF. The whole variable domain, remainder taken from reference TRBV11-2 and TRBJ2-2, is EAGVAQSPRYKIIEKRQSVAFWCNPISGHATLYWYQQILGQGPKLLIQFQNNGVVDDSQLPKDRFSAERLKGVDSTLKIQPAKLEDSAVYLCASSWMGLAGAFTGELFFGEGSRLTVL.

J is TRBJ2-7 and V is TRBV5-5; TRBD1 matches 7 bases. Trimming took 4 bases from V and 0 from J; bases not matched to a gene: 10. The CDR3 is 16 amino acids. The germline V gene encodes CDR1 SGHKS and CDR2 YYEKEE (reference sequence). The DNA of the CDR3 is TGTGCCAGCAGCCCCTCGGGACAGACGATCTCCTACGAGCAGTACTTC. Its protein product is CASSPSGQTISYEQYF.

The chain is built from TRBV6-1 and TRBJ1-5, with TRBD1 matching over 9 bases. The ends lost 4 bases at V and 0 bases at J; junction bases unmatched: 13. The CDR3 sequence is 19 residues long. Germline assignment: CDR1 MNHNS and CDR2 SASEGT. DNA of the CDR3: TGTGCCAGCAGTGTCCGGGACAGGGCCGACTTTTATAGCAATCAGCCCCAGCATTTT. Protein sequence: CASSVRDRADFYSNQPQHF.

This clonotype showed up just a few times. This sequence joins TRBV18 and TRBJ2-2; 8 nucleotides align to TRBD1. The CDR3 runs 16 residues. J gave up 4 bases and V 3 bases, and 7 bases lay outside the gene matches. CDR1 and CDR2 from the germline V gene are KGHSH and LQKENI. CDR3 coding DNA: TGTGCCAGCTCACCCCCTGACAGGGGACGCACCGGGGAGCTGTTTTTT. It translates to CASSPPDRGRTGELFF.

The gene calls are TRBV24-1 and TRBJ2-1; the D call may be TRBD1 or TRBD2 (5 bases each). The CDR3 spans 15 residues. Germline CDR1 and CDR2: KGHDR and SFDVKD. Trimming shortened V by 3 bases and J by 4 bases, and 12 bases separated the two germline ends. The CDR3 sequence is CATSDPTGPYNEQFF. In DNA, the CDR3 is TGTGCCACCAGTGATCCTACGGGACCGTACAATGAGCAGTTCTTC.

J is TRBJ1-2 and V is TRBV5-1, with unresolved D. Germline CDR1 and CDR2: SGHRS and YFSETQ. This CDR3 contains 16 residues. V was trimmed by 7 bases and J by 3 bases, leaving 22 bases between them. CDR3 residues: CASSSTPQSDYYGYTF. The CDR3 DNA sequence: TGCGCCAGCTCCTCGACCCCACAGTCCGACTACTATGGCTACACCTTC.

This clonotype was seen a few times. The V call is TRBV24-1, the J call TRBJ2-2; D not certain. The V end was cut by 0 bases, the J end by 6 bases, with 7 bases between. CDR1 and CDR2 (germline): KGHDR, SFDVKD. The CDR3 spans 14 residues. The CDR3 region has the DNA TGTGCCACCAGTGATTTGGTGATCCCCGGGGAGCTGTTTTTT. Translating it yields CATSDLVIPGELFF.

The rearrangement joins TRBV21-1 to TRBJ2-7; TRBD1, the table's D call, was not compared with the DNA. TRBV21-1 has pseudogene status. CDR3 length: 17 residues. The CDR3 coding sequence is TGTGCCAGCAGCAAAACGTTGGGACAGGGCCCACCCTACGAGCAGTACTTC. Translated, it gives CASSKTLGQGPPYEQYF.

This clonotype was recorded at least ten times. The chain is built from TRBV20-1 and TRBJ2-1; the D call may be TRBD1 or TRBD2 (5 bases each). Trimming left V 3 bases short and J 5 bases short, with 14 bases between. Germline values: CDR1 DFQATT, CDR2 SNEGSKA (reference sequence). CDR3 length equals 14 residues. The CDR3: CSASTQWDDNEQFF. In DNA form, the CDR3 reads TGCAGTGCTAGCACACAATGGGACGACAATGAGCAGTTCTTC.

This clonotype was seen at least ten times. The rearrangement uses TRBV10-3 and TRBJ2-2; perhaps D is TRBD1 or TRBD2 (5 bases each). The CDR3 spans 14 residues. Germline V CDR1 and CDR2: ENHRY, SYGVKD. Between the trimmed V and J ends, which lost 4 bases and 4 bases, there was a span of 10 bases. The CDR3 DNA is TGTGCCATCAGTGGAGGGCAGGGCACCGGGGAGCTGTTTTTT. Encoded protein: CAISGGQGTGELFF.